The present TCR beta chain was sequenced within a study of identical twins. General observations from the study: Weaker excess sharing between twins was seen in beta out-of-frame sequences. In cord blood, abundant beta clonotypes had fewer insertions; memory showed no trend.

This CDR3 comprises 15 residues. V shed 5 bases and J shed 1 base, with 12 bases lying between them. Germline-derived CDR1 and CDR2 are MNHNS and SASEGT. TCRdb re-called the 5' RACE reads through MiXCR, storing one row per CDR3 protein. The repertoire has some 500,000 distinct CDR3 sequences, 9.6% of them found once; the top ten carry 2.5% to 3.5%. A note on this clonotype: Antigen: not known.

These data also formed part of another study, on yellow fever vaccine responses in identical twins.

This chain uses TRBV6-1 with TRBJ1-5; a possible D gene is TRBD1 (6 bases). The TCR was taken from a woman aged 18-29 years in good health. The specimen was PBMCs. Here the CDR3 DNA reads TGTGCCAGCAGTCAGCGAACAGGGAGCAATCAGCCCCAGCATTTT. As protein: CASSQRTGSNQPQHF.